These 20 T cell receptor beta chains originate from one sample sequenced in a study of T cell responses to AZD1222 COVID-19 vaccine. Method: immunoSEQ multiplex PCR; TCRdb's copy keeps in-frame clones and lacks some. The table has roughly 81,000 clones, 70% to 90% seen once. The sample in question was peripheral blood, obtained on day 0 of AZD1222 vaccination. These receptors were collected from an adult in good health.

This chain connects TRBV30 to TRBJ1-1; 8 bases line up with TRBD1. Germline V gene sequence: CDR1 GTSNPN, CDR2 SVGIG (reference sequence). V dropped 2 bases and J dropped 4; count of bases not matched to a gene: 9. The CDR3 has 15 amino acids. The CDR3 coding sequence is TGTGCCTGGAGTCTCCGGGACAGGAGGGCCACTGAAGCTTTCTTT. Translation: CAWSLRDRRATEAFF.

V usage is TRBV19 and J usage is TRBJ1-2; 7 bases agree with TRBD1. The junction had 10 bases not matched to a gene; V was cut back by 5 bases and J by 4 bases. Looked up from germline, CDR1 is LNHDA and CDR2 is SQIVND (reference sequence). The CDR3 runs 15 residues. The CDR3 here is CASSRGTAPSYGYTF. The CDR3 DNA reads TGTGCCAGTAGTCGGGGGACAGCACCGTCCTATGGCTACACCTTC.

The chain links TRBV2 to TRBJ1-1, with a tentative D call TRBD1 (6 bases). This CDR3 spans 13 amino acids. Germline CDR1 reads SNHLY; CDR2 reads FYNNEI. Trimming left V 4 bases short and J 3 bases short, with 9 bases between. The CDR3 sequence is CASSATGYTEAFF. CDR3 DNA: TGTGCCAGCAGTGCCACAGGGTACACTGAAGCTTTCTTT.

V and J are TRBV19 and TRBJ2-1; D not resolved. This CDR3 region has 15 residues. In germline, CDR1 is LNHDA, CDR2 SQIVND (reference sequence). Trimming pared 4 bases from V and 2 bases from J, leaving 12 bases between. The CDR3 bases are TGTGCCAGTAGTACCAATTCGGCCCCCTACAATGAGCAGTTCTTC. Its protein is CASSTNSAPYNEQFF.

This clone was found a few times. The J gene is TRBJ2-2, the V gene TRBV19; D unresolved. This CDR3 has 14 residues. The V end was cut by 7 bases, the J end by 0 bases, with 9 bases between. CDR1 and CDR2 from the germline V gene are LNHDA and SQIVND (reference sequence). CDR3 residues: CASISRTNTGELFF. The CDR3 DNA is TGTGCCAGTATCAGCAGAACGAACACCGGGGAGCTGTTTTTT.

This rearrangement joins TRBV28 to TRBJ1-1; 8 bases fit TRBD1. Germline V CDR1 and CDR2: MDHEN, SYDVKM. V gave up 11 bases and J gave up 3 bases; unmatched junction bases: 5. This CDR3 contains 12 residues. The CDR3 DNA is TGTGCCTGCCAGACAGGGGACACTGAAGCTTTCTTT. It codes for CACQTGDTEAFF.

The rearrangement links TRBV6-1 to TRBJ1-5; D possibly corresponds to TRBD1 (5 bases). Germline values: CDR1 MNHNS, CDR2 SASEGT. This CDR3 has 15 residues. V was cut by 0 bases and J by 7 bases, with 13 bases left in between. CDR3 region: CASSEAGAQGQPQHF. DNA of the CDR3: TGTGCCAGCAGTGAAGCTGGGGCCCAAGGCCAGCCCCAGCATTTT.

The sample holds a few counts of this clone. This rearrangement joins TRBV27 to TRBJ1-2; D possibly corresponds to TRBD1 (6 bases). V was pared by 5 bases and J by 0 bases, with 13 bases between. Germline CDR1 and CDR2: MNHEY and SMNVEV (reference sequence). The CDR3 length is 15 residues. CDR3 nucleotides: TGTGCCAGCAGTCTTACAAGGACAGCTAACTATGGCTACACCTTC. Protein sequence: CASSLTRTANYGYTF.

This rearrangement joins TRBV10-3 to TRBJ2-2; 11 positions agree with TRBD2. The CDR3 runs to 16 residues. Germline lookup yields CDR1 ENHRY and CDR2 SYGVKD. V shed 6 bases and J 7 bases; nucleotides not matched to a gene: 10. The DNA for the CDR3 is TGTGCCATCAGCCACAGGACTAGCGGGTATGTCGGGGAGCTGTTTTTT. Its translation: CAISHRTSGYVGELFF.

The chain is built from TRBV7-9 and TRBJ2-2; 9 bases match TRBD1. Germline loops: CDR1 SEHNR, CDR2 FQNEAQ (reference sequence). The CDR3 has 15 residues. V dropped 3 bases and J dropped 6; count of bases not matched to a gene: 5. This chain's CDR3 is CASSFTGGSPGELFF. The CDR3 bases are TGTGCCAGCAGCTTTACAGGGGGCTCTCCCGGGGAGCTGTTTTTT.

This rearrangement joins TRBV12-3 or TRBV12-4 to TRBJ2-1; D remains unclear. The CDR3 is made up of 13 amino acids. Trimming pared 5 bases from V and 8 bases from J, leaving 13 bases between. CDR3 in amino acids: CASSRITLDEQFF. CDR3 sequence (DNA): TGTGCCAGCAGTCGGATCACTTTGGATGAGCAGTTCTTC.

The rearrangement links TRBV28 to TRBJ2-7; the D gene is possibly TRBD2 (5 bases). CDR3 length: 16 residues. Trimming removed 6 bases at V and 4 bases at J, with 22 bases between. The V gene's germline CDR1 is MDHEN and CDR2 SYDVKM. Here the CDR3 reads CASSPRGRERRYEQYF. As DNA, the CDR3 is TGTGCCAGCAGCCCCCGGGGTCGGGAAAGGAGATACGAGCAGTACTTC.

The chain couples TRBV18 to TRBJ1-2; no firm D call. Germline CDR1 KGHSH, CDR2 LQKENI. This CDR3 is built from 11 residues. V shed 6 bases and J shed 7 bases, with 9 bases lying between them. CDR3 sequence: CASSEGPGYTF. DNA for the CDR3: TGTGCCAGCTCTGAAGGCCCTGGCTACACCTTC.

The V and J genes are TRBV29-1 and TRBJ2-1; no firm D call. CDR1 and CDR2 (germline): SQVTM, ANQGSEA. V was pared by 3 bases and J by 8 bases, with 14 bases between. The length of the CDR3 is 13 residues. In DNA form, the CDR3 reads TGCAGCGTTGAGATCGTAAAATTGGATGAGCAGTTCTTC. As protein: CSVEIVKLDEQFF.

The CDR3 loop is CASSLEDEQYF. Written as DNA, the CDR3 is TGTGCCAGCAGCTTGGAGGACGAGCAGTACTTC. The chain carries TRBV11-3 and TRBJ2-7, with D tentatively TRBD2 (5 bases). CDR3 length: 11 residues. Trimming removed 3 bases from V and 5 bases from J, with 5 bases in between. Germline V lookup: CDR1 SGHNT, CDR2 YENEEA.

The count of this clone is one. The CDR3 region is CASSNRQGRIEQYF. The CDR3 DNA reads as TGTGCCAGCAGCAACCGACAGGGACGAATCGAGCAGTACTTC. The rearrangement uses TRBV5-4 and TRBJ2-7, with 7 positions matching TRBD1. The V segment lost 4 bases and the J segment 6 bases; nucleotides outside the gene matches: 10. There are 14 residues in the CDR3. Germline V gene sequence: CDR1 SGHNT, CDR2 YYREEE (reference sequence). The full variable domain, completed using reference TRBV5-4 and TRBJ2-7, is ETGVTQSPTHLIKTRGQQVTLRCSSQSGHNTVSWYQQALGQGPQFIFQYYREEENGRGNFPPRFSGLQFPNYSSELNVNALELDDSALYLCASSNRQGRIEQYFGPGTRLTVT.

The gene calls are TRBV7-9 and TRBJ2-5; TRBD2 agrees at 10 bases. CDR1 SEHNR and CDR2 FQNEAQ come from the germline V gene (reference sequence). V trimming: 8 bases; J trimming: 1 base; junction bases outside the gene matches: 7. CDR3 length: 15 residues. DNA of the CDR3: TGTGCCAGCGGCAGGACTAGCGGAACCCAAGAGACCCAGTACTTC. Its protein is CASGRTSGTQETQYF.

The DNA of the CDR3 is TGTGCCAGCAGTTTCGGGACTTTCCTCTACAATGAGCAGTTCTTC. This gives the protein CASSFGTFLYNEQFF. The chain is built from TRBV6-2 or TRBV6-3 and TRBJ2-1, with a tentative D call TRBD2 (6 bases). Germline values: CDR1 MNHEY, CDR2 SVGEGT. V was shortened by 4 bases and J by 3 bases, with 13 bases between the two germline ends. The CDR3 length is 15 residues.

V usage is TRBV4-1 and J usage is TRBJ2-1, with 11 bases aligning to TRBD2. CDR3 length: 16 residues. CDR1 and CDR2 (germline): MGHRA, YSYEKL. With V trimmed by 0 bases and J by 12 bases, 10 bases remained unmatched. CDR3: CASSQEARLAGQGQFF. CDR3 bases: TGCGCCAGCAGCCAAGAGGCAAGACTAGCGGGACAGGGGCAGTTCTTC.

The J gene is TRBJ2-5, the V gene TRBV7-7; 11 nucleotides agree with TRBD1. The germline gives CDR1 SSHAT, CDR2 FNYEAQ (reference sequence). The V and J ends lost 6 bases and 2 bases, in that order; junction bases with no gene match: 5. The CDR3 is made up of 15 amino acids. This chain's CDR3 is CASSYGTGGQETQYF. CDR3 bases: TGTGCCAGCAGTTATGGGACAGGGGGACAAGAGACCCAGTACTTC. Full variable domain (outside the CDR3, taken from reference TRBV7-7 and TRBJ2-5): GAGVSQSPRYKVTKRGQDVTLRCDPISSHATLYWYQQALGQGPEFLTYFNYEAQPDKSGLPSDRFSAERPEGSISTLTIQRTEQRDSAMYRCASSYGTGGQETQYFGPGTRLLVL.